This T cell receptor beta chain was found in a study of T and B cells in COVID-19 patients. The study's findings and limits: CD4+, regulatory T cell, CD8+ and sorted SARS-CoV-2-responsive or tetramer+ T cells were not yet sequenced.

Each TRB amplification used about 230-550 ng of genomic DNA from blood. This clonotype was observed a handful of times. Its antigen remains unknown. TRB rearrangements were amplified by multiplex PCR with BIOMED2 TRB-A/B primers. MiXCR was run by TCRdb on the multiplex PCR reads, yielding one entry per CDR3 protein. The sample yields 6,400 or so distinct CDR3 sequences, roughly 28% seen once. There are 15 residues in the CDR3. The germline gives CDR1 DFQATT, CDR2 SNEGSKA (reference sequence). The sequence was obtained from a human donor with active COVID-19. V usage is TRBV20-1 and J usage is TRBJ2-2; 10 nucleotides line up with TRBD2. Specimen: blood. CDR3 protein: CSAERGGRDTGELFF. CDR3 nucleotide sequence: TGCAGCGCCGAGCGGGGGGGCCGCGACACCGGGGAGCTGTTTTTT.